This T cell receptor beta chain is from a study of blood T cell repertoires in COVID-19. Across the study: Spain, Italy and the United States supplied samples that represented acute and convalescent COVID-19. Sources were T cells, B-cell-depleted T cells, or PBMCs; the material itself was cDNA or gDNA.

Seattle researchers signed up patients amid active infection and tracked them longitudinally. Clones were read by immunoSEQ multiplex PCR, and TCRdb kept only the in-frame ones, dropping some. This repertoire shows 150,000 to 180,000 clones, roughly 84% found once; its top ten account for 12%. Sequencing input: peripheral blood. This TCR was recovered from a woman aged 55-75 years with COVID-19, enrolled during active disease.

The CDR3 DNA follows: TGCGCCAGCAGTGAGACAGGCCCATCGGCTGAAGCTTTCTTT. Its protein product is CASSETGPSAEAFF. The chain links TRBV10-1 to TRBJ1-1; D possibly corresponds to TRBD1 (5 bases). This CDR3 has 14 amino acids. In germline, CDR1 is WNHNN, CDR2 SYGVQD (reference sequence). Trimming took 2 bases from V and 6 from J, leaving 13 bases between them.